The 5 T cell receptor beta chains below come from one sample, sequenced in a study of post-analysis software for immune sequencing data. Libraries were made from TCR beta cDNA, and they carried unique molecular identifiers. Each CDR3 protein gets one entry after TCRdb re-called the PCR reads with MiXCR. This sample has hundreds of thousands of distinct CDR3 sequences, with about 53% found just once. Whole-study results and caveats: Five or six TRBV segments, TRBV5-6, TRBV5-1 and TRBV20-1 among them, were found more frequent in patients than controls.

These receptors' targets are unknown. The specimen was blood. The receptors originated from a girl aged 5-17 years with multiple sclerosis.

CDR3 sequence (DNA): TGTGCCAGCAGACAAGGCCCGGCTAACACTGAAGCTTTCTTT. It encodes CASRQGPANTEAFF. The chain combines TRBV7-9 with TRBJ1-1; D gene uncertain. Trimming removed 6 bases at V and 2 bases at J, with 13 bases between. Germline V gives CDR1 SEHNR, CDR2 FQNEAQ (reference sequence). The CDR3 is made up of 14 amino acids.

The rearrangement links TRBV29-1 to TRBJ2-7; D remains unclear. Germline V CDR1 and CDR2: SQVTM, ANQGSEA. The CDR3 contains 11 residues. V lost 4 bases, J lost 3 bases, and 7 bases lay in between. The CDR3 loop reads CSVARDYEQYF. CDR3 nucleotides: TGCAGCGTTGCCAGAGACTACGAGCAGTACTTC.

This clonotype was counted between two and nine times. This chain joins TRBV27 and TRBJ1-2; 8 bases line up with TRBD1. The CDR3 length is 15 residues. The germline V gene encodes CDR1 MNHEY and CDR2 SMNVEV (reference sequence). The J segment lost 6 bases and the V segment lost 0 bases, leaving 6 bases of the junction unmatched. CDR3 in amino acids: CASSLSLDREDGYTF. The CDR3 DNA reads TGTGCCAGCAGTTTATCCCTGGACAGGGAGGATGGCTACACCTTC.

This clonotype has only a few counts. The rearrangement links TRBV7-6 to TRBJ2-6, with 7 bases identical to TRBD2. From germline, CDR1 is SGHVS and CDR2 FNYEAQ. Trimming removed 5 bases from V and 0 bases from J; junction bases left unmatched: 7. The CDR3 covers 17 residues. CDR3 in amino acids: CASSPGRGSSGANVLTF. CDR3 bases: TGTGCCAGCAGCCCAGGGAGGGGTTCCTCTGGGGCCAACGTCCTGACTTTC.

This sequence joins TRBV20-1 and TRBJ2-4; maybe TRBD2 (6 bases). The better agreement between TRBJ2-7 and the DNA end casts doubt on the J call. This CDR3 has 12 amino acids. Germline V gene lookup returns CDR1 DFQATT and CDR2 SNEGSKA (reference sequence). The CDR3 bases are TGCAGTGCTCCTCGGAGGGCCGGCGAGCAGTACTTC. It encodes CSAPRRAGEQYF.